This T cell receptor (beta chain) was sequenced in a study of human T cells and chemical hapten exposure. V lost 8 bases and J lost 3, with 12 bases in between. The V gene's germline CDR1 is LNHDA and CDR2 SQIVND (reference sequence). The CDR3 sequence is 13 residues long. Time point here: pre-sensitization, week 0. Treatment reported: therapeutic diphenylcyclopropenone sensitization with weekly scalp DPC. The sample holds one count of this clonotype. A read error is possible here, since a much larger clone lies one base away. The library gave individual cDNA molecules unique molecular identifiers. TCRdb used MiXCR to reprocess the RACE reads, holding one entry per CDR3 protein. The data contain around 250,000 distinct CDR3 sequences, about 8.6% of them singletons.

This clonotype was sampled from a woman aged 40 to 50 with alopecia areata. Some clones in this sample may be carry-over from other donors' samples. The chain combines TRBV19 with TRBJ2-3; the D gene could be TRBD1 or TRBD2 (5 bases each). This specimen consisted of whole blood, obtained in connection with sensitization to the hapten diphenylcyclopropenone (DPC). The CDR3 reads CASGTQGTDTQYF. In DNA, the CDR3 is TGTGCCAGTGGGACCCAGGGAACAGATACGCAGTATTTT.